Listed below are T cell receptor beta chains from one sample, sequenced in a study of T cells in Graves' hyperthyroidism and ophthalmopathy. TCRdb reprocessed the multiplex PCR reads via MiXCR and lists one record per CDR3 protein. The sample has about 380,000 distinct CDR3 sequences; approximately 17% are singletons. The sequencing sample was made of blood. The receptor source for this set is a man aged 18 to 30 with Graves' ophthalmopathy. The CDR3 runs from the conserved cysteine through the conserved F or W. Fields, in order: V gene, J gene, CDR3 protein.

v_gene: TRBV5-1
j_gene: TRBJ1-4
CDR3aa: CASSPLAGLATNEKLFF

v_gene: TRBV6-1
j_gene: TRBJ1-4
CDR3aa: CASSEATGDGSEKLFF

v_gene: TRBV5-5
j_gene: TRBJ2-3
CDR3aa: CASSLVREMGTDTQYF

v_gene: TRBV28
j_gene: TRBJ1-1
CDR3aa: CASRPVSTEAFF

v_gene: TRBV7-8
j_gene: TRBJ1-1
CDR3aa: CASSLIGRVGTEAFF

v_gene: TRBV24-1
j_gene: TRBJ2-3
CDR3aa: CATGDSDRADTQYF

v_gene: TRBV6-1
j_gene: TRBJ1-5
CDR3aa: CASRLDGNQPQHF

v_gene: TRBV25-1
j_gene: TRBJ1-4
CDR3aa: CASSNTDTATNEKLFF

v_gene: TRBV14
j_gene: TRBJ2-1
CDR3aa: CASSPNPRESYNEQFF

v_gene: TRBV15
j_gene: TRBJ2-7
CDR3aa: CATSYGLAGGPYYEQYF

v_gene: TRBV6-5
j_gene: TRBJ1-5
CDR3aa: CASSYSASGLGNQPQHF

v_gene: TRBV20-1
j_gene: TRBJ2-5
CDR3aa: CSASPGLAGQTQYF

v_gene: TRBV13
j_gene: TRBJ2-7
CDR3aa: CASTLWGRRDEQYF

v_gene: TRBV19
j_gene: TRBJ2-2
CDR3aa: CASSIALAGELFF

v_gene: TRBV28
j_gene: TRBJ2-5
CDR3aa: CASSSQLAGSQETQYF

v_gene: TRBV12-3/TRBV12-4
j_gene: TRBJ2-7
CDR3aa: CASSRTQGALSYEQYF

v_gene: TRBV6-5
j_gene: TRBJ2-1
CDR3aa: CASSYRDSSNEQFF

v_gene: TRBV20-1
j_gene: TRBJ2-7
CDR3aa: CSAILAGGPGEQYF

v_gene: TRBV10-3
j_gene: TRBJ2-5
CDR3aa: CAIKYSASGGRETQYF

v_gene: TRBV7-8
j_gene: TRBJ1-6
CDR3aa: CASSRHRDRGNSPLHF

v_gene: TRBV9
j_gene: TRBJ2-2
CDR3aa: CASSEGGPRELFF

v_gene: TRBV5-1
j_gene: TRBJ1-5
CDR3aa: CASSPTTGGDQPQHF

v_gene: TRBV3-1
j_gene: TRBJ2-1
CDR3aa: CASSQDLRGGYNEQFF

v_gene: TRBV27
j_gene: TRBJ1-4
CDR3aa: CASRVAPGNEKLFF

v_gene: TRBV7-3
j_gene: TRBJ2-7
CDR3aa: CASSHPKWYEQYF

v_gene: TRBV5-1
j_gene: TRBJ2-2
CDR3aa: CASSTDGGNTGELFF

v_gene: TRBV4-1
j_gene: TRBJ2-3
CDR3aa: CASSPDGGGATHTQYF

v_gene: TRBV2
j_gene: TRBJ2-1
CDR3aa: CASKTGTSSYNEQFF

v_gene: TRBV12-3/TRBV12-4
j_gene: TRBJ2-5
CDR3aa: CASSIDRGETQYF

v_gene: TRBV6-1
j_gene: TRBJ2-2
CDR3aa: CASKQVMTGELFF

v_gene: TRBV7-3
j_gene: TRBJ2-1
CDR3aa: CASSFQHTYNEQFF

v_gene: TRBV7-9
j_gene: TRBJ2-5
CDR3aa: CASSNTWSGQETQYF

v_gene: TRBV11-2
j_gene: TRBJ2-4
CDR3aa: CASSLVGGGRNIQYF

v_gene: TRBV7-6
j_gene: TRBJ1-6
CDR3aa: CASSVKPGIGGSPLHF

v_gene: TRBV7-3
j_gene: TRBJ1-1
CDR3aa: CASSNRQGFHTEAFF

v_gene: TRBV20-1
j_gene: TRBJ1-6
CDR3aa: CSASGGGLSSYNSPLHF

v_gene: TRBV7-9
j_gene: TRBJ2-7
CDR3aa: CASSSSHRGRPHEQYF

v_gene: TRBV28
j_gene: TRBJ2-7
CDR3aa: CASSFGGRPYEQYF

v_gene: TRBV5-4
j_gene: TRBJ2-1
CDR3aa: CASRSPLPAGESEQFF

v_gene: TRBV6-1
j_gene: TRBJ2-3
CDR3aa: CASNPRDRVADTQYF

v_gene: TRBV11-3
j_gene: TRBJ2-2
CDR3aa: CASSLAGLGTGELFF

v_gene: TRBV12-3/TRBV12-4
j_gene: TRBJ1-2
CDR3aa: CASSLRWPPYGYTF

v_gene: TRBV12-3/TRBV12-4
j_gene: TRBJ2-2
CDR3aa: CASSKGVRGHNGELFF

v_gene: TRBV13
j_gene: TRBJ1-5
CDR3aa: CASSDNDRGDNQPQHF

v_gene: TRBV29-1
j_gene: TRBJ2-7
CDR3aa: CSVEQGRDEQYF

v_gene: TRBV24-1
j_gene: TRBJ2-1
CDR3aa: CATSDFLAGKSSYNEQFF

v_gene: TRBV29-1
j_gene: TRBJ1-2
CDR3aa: CSSWGGGVGGYTF

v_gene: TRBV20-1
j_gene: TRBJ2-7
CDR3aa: CSALRGGGTYEQYF

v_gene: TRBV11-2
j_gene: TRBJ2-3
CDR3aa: CASSLSSGTTDTQYF